Following are 10 T cell receptor beta chains from one sample sequenced in a study of blood T cells in healthy people across ages (dated by TCRdb to between 2015 and 2016). The library was prepared using 5' RACE. The reads were generated on an Illumina HiSeq 2500. The second PCR ran for about 6 to 12 cycles and used a J-beta primer mix along with a sample-barcoded 5' primer. Clones were called with MiXCR by TCRdb after fastp trimmed the public reads at Q25, and only in-frame beta chains were retained. Every distinct CDR3 protein forms one entry, paired with its most common genes and DNA. Recorded for this sample are approximately 400,000 distinct CDR3 sequences; roughly half of them occurred a single time. Roughly 51% of the sample comes from the top ten. Material: blood. The source of these receptors is a man between 60 and 75 years old in good health.

This chain joins TRBV15 and TRBJ2-6, with D unclear. The CDR3 totals 15 residues. The germline V and J ends were trimmed by 0 bases and 4 bases, with 7 bases remaining between them. Looked up from germline, CDR1 is LNHNV and CDR2 is YYDKDF (reference sequence). The CDR3 reads CATSREPGGANVLTF. For the CDR3, the DNA is TGTGCCACCAGCAGAGAGCCCGGAGGGGCCAACGTCCTGACTTTC.

In regard to this clonotype: At one boundary the junction diverges from the germline segment, which might be a read error. CDR3 residues: CASSQDRGNTDAQYF. CDR3 DNA: TGTGCCAGCAGCCAGGACAGGGGCAACACAGATGCGCAGTATTTT. This chain uses TRBV6-1 with TRBJ2-3; the match to TRBD1 covers 9 bases. This CDR3 contains 15 residues. Germline V CDR1 and CDR2: MNHNS, SASEGT.

The chain has TRBV24-1 and TRBJ1-2; no clear D. V lost 5 bases to trimming and J lost 8 bases, with 8 bases between them. The CDR3 extends over 11 amino acids. Germline CDR1 KGHDR, CDR2 SFDVKD. Here the CDR3 reads CATSAGHGYTF. The CDR3 DNA reads TGTGCCACCAGTGCGGGTCACGGCTACACCTTC.

The V call is TRBV5-5, the J call TRBJ2-5, with 9 positions matching TRBD1. The CDR3 consists of 15 residues. Germline V gene lookup returns CDR1 SGHKS and CDR2 YYEKEE (reference sequence). Trimming removed 4 bases from V and 4 bases from J; junction bases left unmatched: 8. The CDR3 reads CASSRGQGTAETQYF. CDR3 coding DNA: TGTGCCAGCAGCCGCGGACAGGGGACGGCAGAGACCCAGTACTTC.

The chain couples TRBV6-5 to TRBJ2-3, with D hard to call. The V end was cut by 4 bases, the J end by 6 bases, with 14 bases between. Germline V gives CDR1 MNHEY, CDR2 SVGAGI. This CDR3 has 14 amino acids. For the CDR3, the DNA is TGTGCCAGCAGTTTGAGAGTCTCCGGGGATACGCAGTATTTT. Its protein product is CASSLRVSGDTQYF.

The sample holds many counts of this clonotype. The chain joins TRBV7-7 to TRBJ2-1; the D gene could be TRBD1 or TRBD2 (6 bases each). V was shortened by 2 bases and J by 8 bases, with 10 bases between the two germline ends. The germline V gene has CDR1 SSHAT and CDR2 FNYEAQ (reference sequence). The CDR3 runs 13 residues. In DNA, the CDR3 is TGTGCCAGCAGCTTATGGGGGGCAGATGAGCAGTTCTTC. Its protein product is CASSLWGADEQFF.

The sample holds one count of this clonotype. The rearrangement uses TRBV14 and TRBJ2-3; D remains unclear. Germline V gives CDR1 SGHDN, CDR2 FVKESK. Trimming removed 4 bases at V and 4 bases at J, with 9 bases between. The CDR3 consists of 13 residues. The CDR3 DNA reads TGTGCCAGCAGCCTATCACTCCCAGATACGCAGTATTTT. Amino acids: CASSLSLPDTQYF.

J is TRBJ2-3 and V is TRBV29-1, with a weak D call TRBD1 (6 bases). CDR1 SQVTM and CDR2 ANQGSEA come from the germline V gene. Between the trimmed V and J ends, which lost 6 bases and 5 bases, there was a span of 12 bases. This CDR3 contains 12 residues. The CDR3 sequence: CSVLQGQDTQYF. The CDR3 nucleotides read TGCAGCGTCTTACAGGGTCAAGATACGCAGTATTTT.

V gene TRBV7-2 combines with J gene TRBJ2-3; D is perhaps TRBD1 or TRBD2 (5 bases each). Germline CDR1 reads SGHTA; CDR2 reads FQGNSA. V lost 4 bases to trimming and J lost 6 bases, with 11 bases between them. The CDR3 has 13 amino acids. The CDR3 sequence: CASSSRWGDTQYF. The CDR3 region has the DNA TGTGCCAGCAGCTCACGCTGGGGGGATACGCAGTATTTT.

The chain uses TRBV7-8 and TRBJ2-3; no clear D. The CDR3 spans 13 residues. V was pared by 4 bases and J by 5 bases, with 10 bases between. Germline loops: CDR1 SGHVS, CDR2 FQNEAQ. The CDR3 sequence is CASSSPDGDTQYF. The CDR3 DNA reads TGTGCCAGCAGCTCCCCGGACGGAGATACGCAGTATTTT.